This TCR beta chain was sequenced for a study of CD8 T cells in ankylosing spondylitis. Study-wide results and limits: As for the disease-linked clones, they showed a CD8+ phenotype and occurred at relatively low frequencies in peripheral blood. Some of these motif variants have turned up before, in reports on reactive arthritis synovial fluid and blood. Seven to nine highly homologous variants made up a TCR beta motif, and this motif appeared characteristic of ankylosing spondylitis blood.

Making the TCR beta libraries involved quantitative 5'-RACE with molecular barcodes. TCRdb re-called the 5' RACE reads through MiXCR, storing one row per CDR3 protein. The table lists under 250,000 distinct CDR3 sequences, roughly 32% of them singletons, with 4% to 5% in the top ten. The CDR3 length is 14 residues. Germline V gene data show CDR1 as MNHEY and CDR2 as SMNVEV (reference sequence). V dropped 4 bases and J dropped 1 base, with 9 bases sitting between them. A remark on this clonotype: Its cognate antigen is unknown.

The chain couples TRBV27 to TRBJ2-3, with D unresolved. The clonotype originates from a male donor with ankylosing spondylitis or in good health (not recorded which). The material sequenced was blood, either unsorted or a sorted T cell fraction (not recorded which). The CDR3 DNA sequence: TGTGCCAGCAGTTATTATCCGGGCACAGATACGCAGTATTTT. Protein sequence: CASSYYPGTDTQYF.